The following is a TCR beta chain sequence with its context. The antigen is undetermined. Healthy Caucasians supplied all donations. V was pared by 8 bases and J by 0 bases, with 3 bases of the junction left unmatched. The CDR3 loop spans 13 amino acids. Germline V lookup: CDR1 SEHNR, CDR2 FQNEAQ (reference sequence). These data belong to a study of identical twins. Study observations and caveats: Insertions were reduced in abundant cord blood beta clonotypes but not in memory repertoires. Invariant MAIT and iNKT cells are populations that could partly confound zero-insertion analyses. When twins shared out-of-frame alpha sequences, those sequences had excess low generation probability.

MiXCR, run by TCRdb on the 5' RACE reads, gives a single entry per CDR3 protein. The data contain about 660,000 distinct CDR3 sequences, over 8.5% of them singletons. Separately, the same data were catalogued under a study of yellow fever vaccine responses in identical twins.

The sequencing input was PBMCs. The receptor was derived from a woman under 30 in good health. The chain employs TRBV7-9 and TRBJ2-7; 8 nucleotides agree with TRBD2. The CDR3 nucleotides are TGTGCCAGCCGCGGGAGGTCCTCCTACGAGCAGTACTTC. Translated: CASRGRSSYEQYF.